Listed below are T cell receptor beta chains from one sample, sequenced in a study of T-cell memory formation after mild COVID-19. One entry per CDR3 protein, called by TCRdb with MiXCR from the 5' RACE reads. The sample yields about 320,000 distinct CDR3 sequences, 13% to 15% seen once. Sequences were obtained from PBMCs or a T cell subset sorted from them (not recorded which). The receptor set was obtained from a man between 18 and 35 years old who had mild COVID-19 (a few samples of this study predate the infection). Cell type and time point are not known. Both conserved end residues are part of each CDR3. Each record gives: CDR3 length, J gene, V gene, clone size, D gene, CDR3 protein, CDR3 DNA. D genes are given only for firm matches. The listing skips clone size in some rows; elsewhere it reads once, few, many or a size class.

15 TRBJ2-5 TRBV5-1 few TRBD1 CASSLRQGNQETQYF TGCGCCAGCAGCTTAAGACAGGGAAACCAAGAGACCCAGTACTTC
16 TRBJ2-1 TRBV6-2/TRBV6-3 NA TRBD2 CASSYSGGGMTHEQFF TGTGCCAGCAGTTACTCAGGCGGGGGGATGACGCATGAGCAGTTCTTC
15 TRBJ1-1 TRBV7-2 few NA CASSLVAGLGTEAFF TGTGCCAGCAGCTTAGTAGCAGGGCTGGGCACTGAAGCTTTCTTT
13 TRBJ1-3 TRBV27 NA NA CASSESSGNTIYF TGTGCCAGCAGTGAGAGCTCTGGAAACACCATATATTTT
14 TRBJ2-7 TRBV4-1 few NA CASSQVGGRYEQYF TGCGCCAGCAGCCAAGTTGGGGGCCGGTACGAGCAGTACTTC
14 TRBJ1-2 TRBV19 NA TRBD1 CASSTGGAGYGYTF TGTGCCAGTAGTACAGGGGGCGCAGGCTATGGCTACACCTTC
18 TRBJ2-7 TRBV6-5 NA TRBD2 CASSYFGLAGANSYEQYF TGTGCCAGCAGTTACTTTGGACTAGCGGGGGCAAACTCCTACGAGCAGTACTTC
14 TRBJ1-2 TRBV20-1 few TRBD1 CSAPGQGKDYGYTF TGCAGTGCGCCTGGACAGGGGAAAGACTATGGCTACACCTTC
13 TRBJ1-2 TRBV28 NA TRBD1 CASRTQGLEGYTF TGTGCCAGCAGGACACAGGGGCTAGAAGGCTACACCTTC
11 TRBJ2-3 TRBV7-2 many NA CASSSWVTQYF TGTGCCAGCAGCTCGTGGGTTACGCAGTATTTT
15 TRBJ2-5 TRBV7-9 NA NA CASSLDTGSFETQYF TGTGCCAGCAGCTTAGATACAGGGTCGTTTGAGACCCAGTACTTC
15 TRBJ2-5 TRBV6-5 many TRBD2 CASSPITSVEETQYF TGTGCCAGCAGTCCTATCACTAGCGTAGAAGAGACCCAGTACTTC
14 TRBJ1-2 TRBV7-9 NA NA CASSAQLINYGYTF TGTGCCAGCAGCGCCCAGTTAATTAACTATGGCTACACCTTC
11 TRBJ2-3 TRBV20-1 NA NA CSAGGSDTQYF TGCAGTGCAGGGGGTTCCGATACGCAGTATTTT
15 TRBJ2-2 TRBV5-1 NA NA CASSLGLGLSGELFF TGCGCCAGCAGCTTGGGCCTAGGGCTTAGCGGGGAGCTGTTTTTT
14 TRBJ1-1 TRBV9 NA NA CASSPRPMNTEAFF TGTGCCAGCAGCCCCAGGCCAATGAACACTGAAGCTTTCTTT
13 TRBJ1-1 TRBV6-4 NA NA CASSEGLDTEAFF TGTGCCAGCAGTGAAGGGCTCGACACTGAAGCTTTCTTT
15 TRBJ2-2 TRBV5-1 NA TRBD1 CASSLGQGVTGELFF TGCGCCAGCAGCTTGGGACAGGGGGTTACCGGGGAGCTGTTTTTT
13 TRBJ1-2 TRBV6-5 few NA CASSRGSPPGYTF TGTGCCAGCAGTAGGGGCAGTCCGCCTGGCTACACCTTC
15 TRBJ2-5 TRBV6-6 NA TRBD2 CASRHIAGGGETQYF TGTGCCAGCAGGCACATTGCGGGGGGTGGAGAGACCCAGTACTTC
13 TRBJ2-1 TRBV12-3/TRBV12-4 NA NA CASGLRTNNEQFF TGTGCCAGCGGGCTAAGGACGAACAATGAGCAGTTCTTC
15 TRBJ2-1 TRBV5-1 many TRBD2 CASSGRTSEGNEQFF TGCGCCAGCAGCGGAAGGACTAGCGAGGGGAATGAGCAGTTCTTC
14 TRBJ2-7 TRBV6-5 many NA CASSPRKVYYEQYF TGTGCCAGCAGCCCCCGGAAAGTCTACTACGAGCAGTACTTC
13 TRBJ2-7 TRBV2 NA TRBD1 CASRRQGTYEQYF TGTGCCAGCAGGCGACAGGGTACCTACGAGCAGTACTTC
13 TRBJ2-5 TRBV12-3/TRBV12-4 NA NA CASSLESRETQYF TGTGCCAGCAGTCTTGAGAGCCGGGAGACCCAGTACTTC
15 TRBJ1-5 TRBV9 NA NA CASSVGMGLDQPQHF TGTGCCAGCAGCGTAGGTATGGGTTTGGATCAGCCCCAGCATTTT
13 TRBJ2-5 TRBV4-1 many NA CASSPQMKETQYF TGCGCCAGCAGCCCGCAGATGAAAGAGACCCAGTACTTC
15 TRBJ1-3 TRBV18 few NA CASSPPGRSGNTIYF TGTGCCAGCTCACCACCGGGCCGCTCTGGAAACACCATATATTTT
15 TRBJ2-7 TRBV5-5 few NA CASSSAPTEAYEQYF TGTGCCAGCAGTTCGGCCCCCACGGAAGCCTACGAGCAGTACTTC
11 TRBJ2-6 TRBV30 NA NA CAWEIANVLTF TGTGCCTGGGAAATTGCCAACGTCCTGACTTTC
15 TRBJ2-3 TRBV4-1 many NA CASSHLGGPTDTQYF TGCGCCAGCAGCCATCTCGGCGGCCCCACAGATACGCAGTATTTT
12 TRBJ1-3 TRBV14 NA NA CASSHTGNTIYF TGTGCCAGCAGCCATACTGGAAACACCATATATTTT
15 TRBJ2-5 TRBV7-8 NA TRBD2 CASSYYSGGGETQYF TGTGCCAGCAGCTATTATAGCGGGGGCGGTGAGACCCAGTACTTC
14 TRBJ1-6 TRBV9 many TRBD1 CASSGTGWDSPLHF TGTGCCAGCAGCGGGACAGGGTGGGATTCACCCCTCCACTTT
15 TRBJ2-1 TRBV20-1 few TRBD2 CSANPGTRGFGEQFF TGCAGTGCCAACCCCGGGACTAGGGGCTTCGGGGAGCAGTTCTTC
18 TRBJ1-5 TRBV15 NA NA CATSRDAGGGGRGQPQHF TGTGCCACCAGCAGAGATGCGGGGGGAGGGGGAAGGGGTCAGCCCCAGCATTTT
14 TRBJ2-7 TRBV6-5 few TRBD1 CASRRDRPPYEQYF TGTGCCAGCAGACGGGACAGGCCCCCCTACGAGCAGTACTTC
17 TRBJ2-4 TRBV4-3 NA NA CASSQPPAELAKNIQYF TGCGCCAGCAGCCAACCCCCGGCAGAGTTAGCCAAAAACATTCAGTACTTC
17 TRBJ1-2 TRBV9 NA NA CASSVATPAGRVGGYTF TGTGCCAGCAGCGTAGCCACCCCGGCGGGCAGGGTGGGTGGCTACACCTTC
15 TRBJ2-3 TRBV5-1 NA TRBD2 CASSSVAGSTDTQYF TGCGCCAGCAGCTCAGTAGCGGGGAGCACAGATACGCAGTATTTT
13 TRBJ2-5 TRBV7-2 few NA CASSRRTPETQYF TGTGCCAGCAGCCGAAGGACTCCAGAGACCCAGTACTTC
12 TRBJ1-1 TRBV5-1 many NA CAGWVVNTEAFF TGCGCCGGCTGGGTAGTGAACACTGAAGCTTTCTTT
15 TRBJ2-7 TRBV5-1 NA TRBD1 CASSLAPGQEYEQYF TGCGCCAGCAGCTTAGCTCCGGGACAGGAGTACGAGCAGTACTTC
14 TRBJ1-4 TRBV13 NA NA CASSSSAVNEKLFF TGTGCCAGCAGCTCGTCGGCGGTAAATGAAAAACTGTTTTTT
13 TRBJ2-2 TRBV6-5 few TRBD2 CASTQAGIGELFF TGTGCCAGCACTCAAGCGGGGATCGGGGAGCTGTTTTTT
17 TRBJ2-5 TRBV20-1 few TRBD2 CSARAITSGGAGETQYF TGCAGTGCCAGGGCCATCACTAGCGGGGGGGCGGGGGAGACCCAGTACTTC
13 TRBJ1-2 TRBV6-6 NA TRBD1 CASRYTGDYGYTF TGTGCCAGCAGATACACAGGGGACTATGGCTACACCTTC
13 TRBJ1-2 TRBV4-3 few TRBD1 CASSLGQGALPTF TGCGCCAGCAGCCTGGGACAGGGGGCCCTTCCCACCTTC
19 TRBJ2-5 TRBV5-4 few TRBD2 CASSLAVGTSGVFQETQYF TGTGCCAGCAGCTTGGCCGTGGGAACTAGCGGGGTTTTCCAAGAGACCCAGTACTTC
14 TRBJ2-5 TRBV6-2/TRBV6-3 many NA CASSSVTVGETQYF TGTGCCAGCAGTTCCGTAACGGTAGGGGAGACCCAGTACTTC
13 TRBJ2-3 TRBV4-1 NA TRBD2 CASSQEGGEAQYF TGCGCCAGCAGCCAAGAGGGAGGGGAGGCGCAGTATTTT
15 TRBJ2-2 TRBV5-1 NA TRBD1 CASTPGQGVLGELFF TGCGCCAGCACCCCGGGACAGGGGGTTCTCGGGGAGCTGTTTTTT
16 TRBJ2-6 TRBV29-1 few NA CSVGVQGKAGANVLTF TGCAGCGTTGGGGTTCAGGGGAAGGCTGGGGCCAACGTCCTGACTTTC
11 TRBJ2-7 TRBV20-1 few NA CSAARSYEQYF TGCAGTGCTGCACGATCCTACGAGCAGTACTTC
12 TRBJ1-1 TRBV5-6 NA NA CASSTTSTEAFF TGTGCCAGCAGCACGACCAGCACTGAAGCTTTCTTT
14 TRBJ2-3 TRBV12-3/TRBV12-4 NA TRBD2 CASSLRLAGDTQYF TGTGCCAGCAGTTTACGTCTAGCGGGGGATACGCAGTATTTT
13 TRBJ2-5 TRBV6-5 few NA CASSYFGDETQYF TGTGCCAGCAGTTACTTCGGGGATGAGACCCAGTACTTC